This is a list of T cell receptor beta chains from one sample in a study of blood T cell repertoires in COVID-19. The method was immunoSEQ multiplex PCR; TCRdb's version includes in-frame clones alone and lacks a portion of them. The sample consists of some 240,000 clones, roughly 90% of them appearing once. Sample: peripheral blood. All receptors come from a man between 60 and 75 years old with COVID-19, enrolled during active disease. Each CDR3 is given with its conserved first and last residue. Fields, in order: V gene, D gene, clone size, J gene, CDR3 protein, CDR3 DNA. The D gene is left open where the match is weak. A row's size may be missing; if present it is once, few, many or a size class.

>TRBV2|TRBD1|-|TRBJ1-2
CASSEVGGGVMAYGYTF
TGTGCCAGCAGTGAGGTCGGAGGGGGCGTGATGGCGTATGGCTACACCTTC
>TRBV19|-|-|TRBJ1-1
CASKLRGTSNTEAFF
TGTGCCAGTAAACTTCGTGGAACTAGTAACACTGAAGCTTTCTTT
>TRBV29-1|-|-|TRBJ2-3
CSVDGSTQYF
TGCAGCGTTGATGGCTCAACGCAGTATTTT
>TRBV5-1|TRBD2|once|TRBJ2-2
CASSKSSLAGTGELFF
TGCGCCAGCAGCAAATCCTCCCTAGCGGGCACCGGGGAGCTGTTTTTT
>TRBV30|-|once|TRBJ1-1
CACLGQGGTEAFF
TGTGCCTGCCTCGGCCAGGGCGGCACTGAAGCTTTCTTT
>TRBV24-1|-|-|TRBJ1-1
CATSRFRQQNTEAFF
TGTGCCACCAGTCGGTTTCGACAGCAGAACACTGAAGCTTTCTTT
>TRBV6-1|-|-|TRBJ2-7
CASSDVGRASYEQYF
TGTGCCAGCAGTGACGTGGGCAGGGCCTCCTACGAGCAGTACTTC
>TRBV6-1|-|-|TRBJ1-1
CASSTYRGGNTEAFF
TGTGCCAGCAGTACCTATAGGGGGGGGAACACTGAAGCTTTCTTT
>TRBV7-3|-|-|TRBJ2-1
CASSPHRTLSSYNEQFF
TGTGCCAGCAGCCCGCACCGGACTTTAAGCTCCTACAATGAGCAGTTCTTC
>TRBV2|-|-|TRBJ1-6
CASGTPDNSPLHF
TGTGCCAGCGGGACACCTGATAATTCACCCCTCCACTTT
>TRBV30|TRBD1|-|TRBJ2-4
CGYGTALAKNIQYF
TGTGGGTACGGGACAGCTCTAGCCAAAAACATTCAGTACTTC
>TRBV7-3|TRBD2|-|TRBJ2-1
CASSLTPSGVYNEQFF
TGTGCCAGCAGCTTAACCCCTAGCGGAGTTTACAATGAGCAGTTCTTC
>TRBV10-3|TRBD2|-|TRBJ2-7
CAISALASGKDEQYF
TGTGCCATCAGTGCCCTCGCTAGCGGCAAGGACGAGCAGTACTTC
>TRBV6-5|TRBD1|few|TRBJ1-2
CASSLTGYGYTF
TGTGCCAGCAGTTTGACAGGGTATGGCTACACCTTC
>TRBV10-2|TRBD1|-|TRBJ1-2
CASSDARGMDGYTF
TGCGCCAGCAGTGATGCCAGGGGGATGGATGGCTACACCTTC
>TRBV2|TRBD2|-|TRBJ2-3
CAKRAGGEWDTQYF
TGTGCCAAGCGTGCGGGGGGAGAATGGGATACGCAGTATTTT
>TRBV5-8|-|once|TRBJ1-2
CASSLGQRANYGYTF
TGTGCCAGCAGCTTGGGACAGAGAGCTAACTATGGCTACACCTTC
>TRBV5-1|-|-|TRBJ1-5
CASSFSSGNQPQHF
TGCGCCAGCAGCTTCTCGTCCGGCAATCAGCCCCAGCATTTT
>TRBV9|-|-|TRBJ1-4
CASSPRRGGANEKLFF
TGTGCCAGCAGCCCCCGGAGGGGAGGGGCTAATGAAAAACTGTTTTTT
>TRBV6-9|TRBD1|-|TRBJ1-5
CASSAPGTVRQESNQPQHF
TGTGCCAGCAGTGCGCCTGGGACAGTCCGGCAGGAGAGCAATCAGCCCCAGCATTTT
>TRBV19|TRBD1|-|TRBJ1-2
CASSTDRGNNYGYTF
TGTGCCAGTAGTACGGACAGGGGGAATAACTATGGCTACACCTTC
>TRBV14|TRBD2|-|TRBJ2-3
CASSPGLAGSTDTQYF
TGTGCCAGCAGCCCTGGACTAGCGGGCTCCACAGATACGCAGTATTTT
>TRBV18|-|-|TRBJ1-2
CASSPGQSYGYTF
TGTGCCAGCTCACCGGGACAAAGCTATGGCTACACCTTC
>TRBV18|TRBD1|-|TRBJ1-1
CASSPATGRLNTEAFF
TGTGCCAGCTCACCTGCGACAGGGCGTCTGAACACTGAAGCTTTCTTT
>TRBV27|TRBD1|-|TRBJ2-5
CASSFQTGGETQYF
TGTGCCAGCAGTTTCCAGACAGGGGGGGAGACCCAGTACTTC
>TRBV18|-|-|TRBJ2-4
CASSPGAGDIQYF
TGTGCCAGCTCTCCTGGGGCTGGGGACATTCAGTACTTC
>TRBV4-1|-|-|TRBJ1-2
CASSQNGGGYGYTF
TGCGCCAGCAGCCAAAACGGGGGTGGCTATGGCTACACCTTC
>TRBV7-9|-|-|TRBJ2-1
CASSLSSGGDPYNEQFF
TGTGCCAGCAGCTTATCGTCCGGGGGAGACCCCTACAATGAGCAGTTCTTC
>TRBV5-1|TRBD1|once|TRBJ2-3
CASSAGTAADTQYF
TGCGCCAGCAGCGCAGGGACAGCCGCAGATACGCAGTATTTT
>TRBV7-2|TRBD2|-|TRBJ2-1
CASSSRTSGRVNEQFF
TGTGCCAGCAGCTCGAGGACTAGCGGGAGGGTTAATGAGCAGTTCTTC
>TRBV2|-|-|TRBJ2-4
CASVTQGLGAKNIQYF
TGTGCCAGCGTAACACAGGGTCTTGGGGCCAAAAACATTCAGTACTTC
>TRBV7-2|TRBD1|few|TRBJ2-7
CASSHPQGAYEQYF
TGTGCCAGCAGCCACCCGCAGGGGGCGTACGAGCAGTACTTC
>TRBV4-1|TRBD1|-|TRBJ1-5
CASSRGVGTDQPQHF
TGCGCCAGCAGCCGGGGTGTCGGGACAGATCAGCCCCAGCATTTT
>TRBV2|TRBD1|-|TRBJ1-5
CASSEWGQFNQPQHF
TGTGCCAGCAGTGAATGGGGACAGTTCAATCAGCCCCAGCATTTT
>TRBV2|-|-|TRBJ1-1
CASSRMRGANTEAFF
TGTGCCAGCAGTCGAATGCGGGGGGCGAACACTGAAGCTTTCTTT
>TRBV2|TRBD1|-|TRBJ2-7
CASSDGTGGRVHEQYF
TGTGCCAGCAGTGACGGGACAGGGGGTCGAGTCCACGAGCAGTACTTC
>TRBV6-2/TRBV6-3|TRBD2|-|TRBJ2-1
CASSYYMLAGDEWNEQFF
TGTGCCAGCAGTTATTATATGCTAGCGGGAGATGAGTGGAATGAGCAGTTCTTC
>TRBV28|TRBD1|-|TRBJ1-6
CASRLGTGGNSPLHF
TGTGCCAGCCGCCTAGGGACAGGGGGTAATTCACCCCTCCACTTT
>TRBV27|TRBD2|-|TRBJ2-7
CASSFRTSGVPGYYEQYF
TGTGCCAGCAGTTTTCGGACTAGCGGGGTTCCTGGATACTACGAGCAGTACTTC
>TRBV5-4|-|-|TRBJ2-1
CASSRKTGPSYNEQFF
TGTGCCAGCAGCAGGAAGACAGGCCCCTCCTACAATGAGCAGTTCTTC